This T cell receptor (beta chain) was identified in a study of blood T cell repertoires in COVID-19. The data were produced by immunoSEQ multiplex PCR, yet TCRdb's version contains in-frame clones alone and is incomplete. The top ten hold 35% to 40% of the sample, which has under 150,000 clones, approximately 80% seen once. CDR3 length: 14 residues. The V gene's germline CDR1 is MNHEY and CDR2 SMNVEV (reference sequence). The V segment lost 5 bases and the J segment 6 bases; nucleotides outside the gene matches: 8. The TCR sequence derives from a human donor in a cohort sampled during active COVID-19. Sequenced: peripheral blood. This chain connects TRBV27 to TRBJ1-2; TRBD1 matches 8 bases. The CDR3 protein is CASSATGVPHGYTF. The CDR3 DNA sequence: TGTGCCAGCAGTGCGACAGGGGTCCCGCATGGCTACACCTTC.